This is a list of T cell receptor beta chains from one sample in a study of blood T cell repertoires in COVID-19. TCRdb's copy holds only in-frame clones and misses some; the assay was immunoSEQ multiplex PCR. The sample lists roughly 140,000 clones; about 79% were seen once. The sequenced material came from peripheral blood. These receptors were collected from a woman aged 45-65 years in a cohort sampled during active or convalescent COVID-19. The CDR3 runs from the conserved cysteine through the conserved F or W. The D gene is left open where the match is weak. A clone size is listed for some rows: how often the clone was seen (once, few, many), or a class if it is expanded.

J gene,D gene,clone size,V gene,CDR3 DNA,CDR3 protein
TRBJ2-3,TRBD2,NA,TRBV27,TGTGCCAGCAGGGGGACTAGCGGGGGAGATACGCAGTATTTT,CASRGTSGGDTQYF
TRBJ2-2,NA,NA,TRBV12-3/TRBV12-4,TGTGCCAGCAGACTAGCAAACACCGGGGAGCTGTTTTTT,CASRLANTGELFF
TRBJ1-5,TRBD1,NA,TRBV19,TGTGCCAGTAGTATATCCGGGACAGGGGTTCAGCCCCAGCATTTT,CASSISGTGVQPQHF
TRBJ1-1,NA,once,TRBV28,TGTGCCAGCACCATTCCGGGGGGCCTTGAAGCTTTCTTT,CASTIPGGLEAFF
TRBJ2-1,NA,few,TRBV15,TGTGCCACCAGCCACGGCTCGGCCGAGGCCACGGATGAGCAGTTCTTC,CATSHGSAEATDEQFF
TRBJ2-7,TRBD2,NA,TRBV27,TGTGCCAGCAGTTCCTCGGGACTAGCTGCCGAGCAGTACTTC,CASSSSGLAAEQYF
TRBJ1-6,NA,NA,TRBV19,TGTGCCAGTAGTAATGTCCCTTATAATTCACCCCTCCACTTT,CASSNVPYNSPLHF
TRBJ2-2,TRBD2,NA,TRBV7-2,TGTGCCAGCAAGCGCGGGGGGGCTGACACCGGGGAGCTGTTTTTT,CASKRGGADTGELFF
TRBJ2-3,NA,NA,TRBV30,TGTGCCTGGAGTGAATCTAGCACAGATACGCAGTATTTT,CAWSESSTDTQYF
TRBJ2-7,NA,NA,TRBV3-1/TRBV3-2,TGTGCCAGCAGCCCAAAAACAGGGACCCACTCCTACGAGCAGTACTTC,CASSPKTGTHSYEQYF
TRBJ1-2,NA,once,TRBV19,TGTGCCAGTAGTATAAGGGAGCAGCGTTATGGCTACACCTTC,CASSIREQRYGYTF
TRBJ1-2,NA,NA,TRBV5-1,TGCGCCAGCAGCTTGTCAGGGAGGGGGAACTATGGCTACACCTTC,CASSLSGRGNYGYTF
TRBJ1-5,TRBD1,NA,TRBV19,TGTGCCAGTAGTGTCTCGACAGGGGCCGGCAATCAGCCCCAGCATTTT,CASSVSTGAGNQPQHF
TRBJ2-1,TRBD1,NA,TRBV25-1,TGTGCCAGCAGGAAAAACAGGGGCAATGAGCAGTTCTTC,CASRKNRGNEQFF
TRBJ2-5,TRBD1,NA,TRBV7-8,TGTGCCAGCAGCTCTCAACCAGGACAGGGGAAAGAGACCCAGTACTTC,CASSSQPGQGKETQYF
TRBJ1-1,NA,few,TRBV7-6,TGTGCCAGCAGCACAAATTATTACCCCACAACAGGGTTGAACACTGAAGCTTTCTTT,CASSTNYYPTTGLNTEAFF
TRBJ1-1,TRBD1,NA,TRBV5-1,TGCGCCAGCAGCTTAGGGACAGGGGAAGCTTTCTTT,CASSLGTGEAFF
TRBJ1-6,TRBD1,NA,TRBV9,TGTGCCAGCAGCCCCCGGACAGGTAATTCACCCCTCCACTTT,CASSPRTGNSPLHF
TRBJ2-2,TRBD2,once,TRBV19,TGTGCCAGTAAGAGACTAGCGGGGGACACCGGGGAGCTGTTTTTT,CASKRLAGDTGELFF
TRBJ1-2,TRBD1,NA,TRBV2,TGTGCCAGCAGTGACAGGGGGTACGGCTACACCTTC,CASSDRGYGYTF
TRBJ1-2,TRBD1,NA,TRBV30,TGTGCCTGGGGCGACAGGGGGTTCTATGGCTACACCTTC,CAWGDRGFYGYTF
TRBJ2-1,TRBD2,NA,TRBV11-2,TGTGCCAGCAGCTTAGATCCTAGCGGGGGCCGCAATGAGCAGTTCTTC,CASSLDPSGGRNEQFF
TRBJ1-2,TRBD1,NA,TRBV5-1,TGCGCCAGCAGCTCGCAAATGGGACAGGGCTATGGCTACACCTTC,CASSSQMGQGYGYTF
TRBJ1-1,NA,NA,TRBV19,TGTGCCAGTAGTATAGATCGGACACCCGGAGGGGCTGAAGCTTTCTTT,CASSIDRTPGGAEAFF
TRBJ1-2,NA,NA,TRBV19,TGTGCCAGTACTCAGGGGAGAACCCTCTATGGCTACACCTTC,CASTQGRTLYGYTF
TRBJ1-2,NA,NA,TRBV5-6,TGTGCCAGCAGCTCCGGCGGCTATGGCTACACCTTC,CASSSGGYGYTF
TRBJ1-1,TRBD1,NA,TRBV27,TGTGCCAGCAAAATGACAGGGGTCACTGAAGCTTTCTTT,CASKMTGVTEAFF
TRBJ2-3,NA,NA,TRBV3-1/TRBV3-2,TGTGCCAGCAGCCAAGGAGCGGGCACAGATACGCAGTATTTT,CASSQGAGTDTQYF
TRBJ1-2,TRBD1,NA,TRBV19,TGTGCCACAAGGGACAGGGGGACCTATGGCTACACCTTC,CATRDRGTYGYTF
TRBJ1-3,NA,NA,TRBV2,TGTGCCAGCCTGCGGGACTCTGGAAACACCATATATTTT,CASLRDSGNTIYF
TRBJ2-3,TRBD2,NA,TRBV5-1,TGCGCCAGCAGCCGGGAGGGGGATACGCAGTATTTT,CASSREGDTQYF
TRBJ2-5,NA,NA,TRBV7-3,TGTGCCAGCAGCGTCGACAGGTTAGGGACCCAGTACTTC,CASSVDRLGTQYF
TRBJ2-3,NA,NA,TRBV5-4,TGTGCCAGCAGGTCTGCCCCCGGGGTAGATACGCAGTATTTT,CASRSAPGVDTQYF
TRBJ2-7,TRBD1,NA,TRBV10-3,TGTGCCATCAGTGATTCCGGGACAGACCCCTACGAGCAGTACTTC,CAISDSGTDPYEQYF
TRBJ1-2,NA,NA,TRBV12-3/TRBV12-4,TGTGCCAGCAGCAAACAGGGCCATGGCTACACCTTC,CASSKQGHGYTF
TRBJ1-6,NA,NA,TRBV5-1,TGCGCCAGCAGCCGAGACAGGAGCAATTCACCCCTCCACTTT,CASSRDRSNSPLHF
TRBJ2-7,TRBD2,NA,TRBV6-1,TGTGCCAGCAGTGATTACCAGCGGGGGAGCTACGAGCAGTACTTC,CASSDYQRGSYEQYF
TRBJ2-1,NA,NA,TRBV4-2,TGTGCCAGCACCCCGGGGATGGGGTTCTCCAATGAGCAGTTCTTC,CASTPGMGFSNEQFF
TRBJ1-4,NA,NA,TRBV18,TGTGCCAGCTCGCCAGGGAGTTTTGATGAAAAACTGTTTTTT,CASSPGSFDEKLFF
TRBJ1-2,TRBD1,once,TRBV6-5,TGTGCCAGCAACGGACAGGGGGCGGGCTCCAATGGCTACACCTTC,CASNGQGAGSNGYTF
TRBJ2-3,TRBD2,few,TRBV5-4,TGTGCCAGCAGCGTTAGCGGGGGGGCCCGGGCAGATACGCAGTATTTT,CASSVSGGARADTQYF
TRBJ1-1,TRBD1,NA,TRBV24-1,TGTGCCACCAGTGCGACAGGGGCGAACACTGAAGCTTTCTTT,CATSATGANTEAFF
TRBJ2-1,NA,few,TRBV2,TGTGCCAGCAGTTATGCGCAAAATGAGCAGTTCTTC,CASSYAQNEQFF
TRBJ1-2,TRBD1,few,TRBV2,TGTGCCAGCACCCGGACAGGGGGATCCTATGGCTACACCTTC,CASTRTGGSYGYTF
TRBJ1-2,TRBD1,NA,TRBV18,TGTGCCAGCTCACCACCAACGCAGGACAGGGGTGGCTACACCTTC,CASSPPTQDRGGYTF
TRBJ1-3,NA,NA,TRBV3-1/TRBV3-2,TGTGCCAGCAGCCCTCTCGCTCGTAGCTCTGGAAACACCATATATTTT,CASSPLARSSGNTIYF
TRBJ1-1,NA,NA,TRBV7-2,TGTGCCAGCAGCTCATACCTGAGGAACACTGAAGCTTTCTTT,CASSSYLRNTEAFF
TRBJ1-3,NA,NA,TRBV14,TGTGCCAGCAGCCAAGTAGGCAGGGTGGAAAACACCATATATTTT,CASSQVGRVENTIYF
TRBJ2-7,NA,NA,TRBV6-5,TGTGCCAGCACCTCAAACAGGGACGAGCAGTACTTC,CASTSNRDEQYF
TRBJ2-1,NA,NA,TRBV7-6,TGTGCCAGCAGTCAGCAGGTTCGCAATGAGCAGTTCTTC,CASSQQVRNEQFF